This entry is about one T cell receptor beta chain. The antigen it binds to is not known. One base away there is no much larger clone; base qualities are not given. Patients with autoimmune disease history or receiving systemic immunosuppression were excluded from the trial. Peripheral blood for TCR sequencing was collected from all dose cohorts at baseline, on cycle 4 day 1, and on cycle 7 day 1. Samples were obtained from an open-label, multicenter, first-in-human phase I dose-escalation trial of ivuxolimab. Adults with locally advanced or metastatic melanoma, renal cell, hepatocellular, or head and neck squamous cell carcinoma were enrolled in the trial. Before TCR sequencing, CD4+ and CD8+ T cells were separately sorted from peripheral blood. According to the germline V gene (reference sequence), CDR1 reads SEHNR and CDR2 reads FQNEAQ. V was cut back by 3 bases and J by 2 bases, leaving a gap of 8 bases between them. From its cysteine to its phenylalanine, the CDR3 spans 13 amino acids. Only the CDR3 DNA stays, 39 bases, in frame from base 1.

These data originate in a study of OX40 agonist ivuxolimab in advanced cancers. Background on the whole study: Ivuxolimab was an agonistic, fully human IgG2 monoclonal antibody directed against OX40 (CD134), a costimulatory receptor. Intravenous ivuxolimab was administered to patients every 2 weeks at six dose levels: 0.01, 0.1, 0.3, 1.5, 3 and 10 mg/kg. Among the 52 dose-escalation patients, some 19 had hepatocellular carcinoma, approximately 15 melanoma, 9 renal cell carcinoma and 9 head and neck cancer. In the dose-escalation cohort, roughly 80% of patients were male, and the mean age was roughly 60 years, with a range of roughly 20 to 79. Prior anti-PD-1, anti-PD-L1 or anti-CTLA-4 therapy was permitted, and checkpoint inhibitors had been received by roughly 40% of dose-escalation patients. Partial responses occurred in three dose-escalation patients, of whom one had hepatocellular carcinoma and two had cutaneous melanoma. Peripheral TCRbeta sequencing was intended to test whether TCR sequence diversity was altered and clonal T-cell expansion was caused by ivuxolimab. The monotherapy dose-escalation portion (N ≈ 52 patients) of the phase I ivuxolimab trial is reported in the paper. What the study reported, not specific to this receptor: At doses of 0.1 to 3.0 mg/kg, clonal expansion of both CD4+ and CD8+ blood T cells was observed from baseline to week 6. After ivuxolimab, more expanded clones were found on average in CD8+ T cells than in CD4+ T cells. Low levels of normalized T-cell clonal expansion were also seen in some nonresponding patients. Which antigens the clonally expanded peripheral T cells were specific for was not determined. In the 0.1-3.0 mg/kg groups, partial responders had among the lowest normalized peripheral clonal expansion, particularly in CD8+ T cells.

Genomic DNA was extracted from sorted cells for sequencing of the TCRbeta CDR3 region. The immunoSEQ Assay was used to sequence the TCRbeta CDR3 regions. Here the immuneACCESS table is served through TCRdb, limited to in-frame sequences with V and J called. Missing clones are a known gap in these copies; in checked studies unresolved V genes cover under half, and the rest lacks a known reason. Present in this sample are approximately 91,000 clones, roughly 85% of which were seen just once. The ten largest clonotypes hold less than 2% of the sample. The sequencing used CD4+ or CD8+ T cells sorted from blood, collected in a trial of the OX40 agonist ivuxolimab. This sequence was found in an adult with an advanced solid tumor such as melanoma, head and neck, liver or kidney cancer. Recombination joined TRBV7-9 with TRBJ2-7; the D gene lacks a confident call. This receptor has the CDR3 CASSLRSPYEQYF. The DNA is as follows: TGTGCCAGCAGCTTGCGAAGCCCCTACGAGCAGTACTTC.